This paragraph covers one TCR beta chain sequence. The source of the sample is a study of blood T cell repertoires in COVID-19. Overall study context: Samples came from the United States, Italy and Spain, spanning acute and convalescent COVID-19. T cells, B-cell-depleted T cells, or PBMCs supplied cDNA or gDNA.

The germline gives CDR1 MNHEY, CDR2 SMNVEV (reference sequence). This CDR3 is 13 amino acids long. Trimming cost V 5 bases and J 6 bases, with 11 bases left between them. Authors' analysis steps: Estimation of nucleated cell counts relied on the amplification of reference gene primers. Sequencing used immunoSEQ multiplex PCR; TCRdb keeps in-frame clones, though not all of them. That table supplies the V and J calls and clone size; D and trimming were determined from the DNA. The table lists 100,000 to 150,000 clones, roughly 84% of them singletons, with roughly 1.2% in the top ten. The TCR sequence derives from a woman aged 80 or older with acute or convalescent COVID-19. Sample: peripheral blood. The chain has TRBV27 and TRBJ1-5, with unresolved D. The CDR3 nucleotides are TGTGCCAGCAGTGGGTGGGGAGCTCAGCCCCAGCATTTT. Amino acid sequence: CASSGWGAQPQHF.